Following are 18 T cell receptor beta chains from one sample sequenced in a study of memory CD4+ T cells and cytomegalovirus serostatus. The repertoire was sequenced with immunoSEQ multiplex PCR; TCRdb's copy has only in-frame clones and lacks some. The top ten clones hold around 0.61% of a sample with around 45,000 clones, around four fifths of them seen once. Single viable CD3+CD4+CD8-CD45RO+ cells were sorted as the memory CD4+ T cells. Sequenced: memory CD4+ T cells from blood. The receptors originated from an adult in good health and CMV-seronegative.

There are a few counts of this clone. CDR3 region: CASSAQGPGGYTF. CDR3 DNA sequence: TGTGCCAGCAGCGCGCAGGGGCCGGGAGGCTACACCTTC. V and J are TRBV7-3 and TRBJ1-2; perhaps TRBD1 as D (6 bases). Germline lookup yields CDR1 SGHTA and CDR2 FQGTGA. This CDR3 is built from 13 residues. Trimming left V 5 bases short and J 8 bases short, with 15 bases between.

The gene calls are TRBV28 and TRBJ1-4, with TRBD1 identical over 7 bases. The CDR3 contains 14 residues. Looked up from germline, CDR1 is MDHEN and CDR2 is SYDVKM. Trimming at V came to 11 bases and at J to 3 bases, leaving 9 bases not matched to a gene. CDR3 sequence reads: CAVMSRGPNEKLFF. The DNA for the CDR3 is TGTGCCGTAATGTCAAGGGGGCCTAATGAAAAACTGTTTTTT.

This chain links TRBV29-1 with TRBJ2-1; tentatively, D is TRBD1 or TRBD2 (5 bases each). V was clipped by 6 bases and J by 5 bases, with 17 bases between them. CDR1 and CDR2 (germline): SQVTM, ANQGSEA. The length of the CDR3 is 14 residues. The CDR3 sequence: CSVTRGAGHNEQFF. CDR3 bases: TGCAGCGTAACACGAGGGGCAGGGCACAATGAGCAGTTCTTC.

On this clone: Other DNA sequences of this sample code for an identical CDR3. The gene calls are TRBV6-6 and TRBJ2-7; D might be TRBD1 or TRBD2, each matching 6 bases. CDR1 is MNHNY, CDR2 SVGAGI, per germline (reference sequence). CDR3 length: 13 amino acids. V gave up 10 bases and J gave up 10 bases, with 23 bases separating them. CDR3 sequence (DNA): TGTGCCACCACGGACAGTACTAGGAGGGAACAGTACTTC. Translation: CATTDSTRREQYF.

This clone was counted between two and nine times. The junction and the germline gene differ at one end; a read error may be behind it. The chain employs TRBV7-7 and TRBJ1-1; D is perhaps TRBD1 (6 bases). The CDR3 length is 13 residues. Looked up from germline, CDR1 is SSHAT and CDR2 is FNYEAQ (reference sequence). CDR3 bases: TGTGCTAGCAGCTTACTAGCAGGGGCTGAAGCTTTCTTT. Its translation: CASSLLAGAEAFF.

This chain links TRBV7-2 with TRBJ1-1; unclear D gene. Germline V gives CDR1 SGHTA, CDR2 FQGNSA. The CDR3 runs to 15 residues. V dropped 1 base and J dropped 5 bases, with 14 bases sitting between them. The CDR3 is CASSLEVVGGTEAFF. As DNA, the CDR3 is TGTGCCAGCAGCTTAGAAGTCGTGGGAGGAACTGAAGCTTTCTTT. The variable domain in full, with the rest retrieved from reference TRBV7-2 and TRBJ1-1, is GAGVSQSPSNKVTEKGKDVELRCDPISGHTALYWYRQSLGQGLEFLIYFQGNSAPDKSGLPSDRFSAERTGGSVSTLTIQRTQQEDSAVYLCASSLEVVGGTEAFFGQGTRLTVV.

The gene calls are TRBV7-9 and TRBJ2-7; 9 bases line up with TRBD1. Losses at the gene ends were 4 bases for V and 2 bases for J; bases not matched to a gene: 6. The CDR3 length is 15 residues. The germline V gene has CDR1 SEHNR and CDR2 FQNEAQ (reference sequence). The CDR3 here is CASSSGTGGAYEQYF. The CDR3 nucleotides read TGTGCCAGCAGCTCGGGAACAGGGGGCGCCTACGAGCAGTACTTC.

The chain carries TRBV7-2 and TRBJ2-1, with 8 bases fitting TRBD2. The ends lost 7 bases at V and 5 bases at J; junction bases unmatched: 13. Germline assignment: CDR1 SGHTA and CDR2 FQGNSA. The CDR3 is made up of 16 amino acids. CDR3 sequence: CASTPQSGTSDNEQFF. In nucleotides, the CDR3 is TGTGCCAGCACCCCCCAATCCGGGACTAGTGACAATGAGCAGTTCTTC.

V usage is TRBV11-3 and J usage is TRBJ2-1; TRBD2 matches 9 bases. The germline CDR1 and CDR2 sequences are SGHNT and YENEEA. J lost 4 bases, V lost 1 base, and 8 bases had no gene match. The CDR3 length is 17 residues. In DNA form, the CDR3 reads TGTGCCAGCAGCTTAGGAGCGGGGGGTCTTTCTTACAATGAGCAGTTCTTC. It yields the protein CASSLGAGGLSYNEQFF.

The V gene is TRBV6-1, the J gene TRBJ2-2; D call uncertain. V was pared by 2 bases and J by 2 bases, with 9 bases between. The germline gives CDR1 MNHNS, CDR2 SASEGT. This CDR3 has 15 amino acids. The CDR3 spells CASSERIFNTGELFF. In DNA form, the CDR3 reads TGTGCCAGCAGTGAAAGGATTTTTAACACCGGGGAGCTGTTTTTT.

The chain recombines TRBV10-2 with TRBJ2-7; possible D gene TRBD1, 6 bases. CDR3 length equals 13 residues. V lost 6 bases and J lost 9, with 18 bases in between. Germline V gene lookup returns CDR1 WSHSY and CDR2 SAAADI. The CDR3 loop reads CASRTDRSGSQYF. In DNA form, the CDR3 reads TGCGCCAGCAGGACTGACAGGTCCGGATCGCAGTACTTC.

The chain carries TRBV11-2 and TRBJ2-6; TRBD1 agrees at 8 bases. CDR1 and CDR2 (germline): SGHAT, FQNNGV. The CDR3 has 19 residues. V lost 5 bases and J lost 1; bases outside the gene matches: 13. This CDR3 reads CASSRQGKFDRSGANVLTF. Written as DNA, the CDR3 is TGTGCCAGCAGCAGACAGGGGAAGTTTGATCGTTCTGGGGCCAACGTCCTGACTTTC.

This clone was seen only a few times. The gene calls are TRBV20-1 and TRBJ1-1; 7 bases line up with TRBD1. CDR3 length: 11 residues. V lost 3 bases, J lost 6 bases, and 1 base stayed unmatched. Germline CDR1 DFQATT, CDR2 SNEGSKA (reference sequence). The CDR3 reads CSASGTAEAFF. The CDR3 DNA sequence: TGCAGTGCTAGCGGGACAGCTGAAGCTTTCTTT.

CDR3 residues: CASSDDPGHFYGYTF. CDR3 bases: TGCGCCAGCAGCGATGACCCGGGCCACTTCTATGGCTACACCTTC. This chain connects TRBV5-1 to TRBJ1-2; D uncertain. The germline V gene encodes CDR1 SGHRS and CDR2 YFSETQ. This CDR3 comprises 15 residues. The V end was cut by 4 bases, the J end by 4 bases, with 17 bases between.

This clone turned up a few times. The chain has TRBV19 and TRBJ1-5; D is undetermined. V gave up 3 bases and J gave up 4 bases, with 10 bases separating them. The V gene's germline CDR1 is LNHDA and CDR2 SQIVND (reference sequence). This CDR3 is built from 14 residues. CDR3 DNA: TGTGCCAGTAGTATGGTAAAGGAGAATCAGCCCCAGCATTTT. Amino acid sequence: CASSMVKENQPQHF.

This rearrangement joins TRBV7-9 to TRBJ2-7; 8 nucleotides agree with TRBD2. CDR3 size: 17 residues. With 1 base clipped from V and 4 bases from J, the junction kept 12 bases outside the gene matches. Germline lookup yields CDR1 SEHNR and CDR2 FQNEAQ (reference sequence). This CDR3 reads CASSLGPGGARIYEQYF. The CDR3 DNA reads TGTGCCAGCAGCTTAGGCCCCGGGGGGGCAAGAATTTACGAGCAGTACTTC.

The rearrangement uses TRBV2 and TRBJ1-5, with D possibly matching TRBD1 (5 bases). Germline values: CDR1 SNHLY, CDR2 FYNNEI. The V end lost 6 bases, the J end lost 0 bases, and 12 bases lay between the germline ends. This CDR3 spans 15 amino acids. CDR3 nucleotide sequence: TGTGCCAGCAGCCACGGGGGGGGTAGCAATCAGCCCCAGCATTTT. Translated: CASSHGGGSNQPQHF.

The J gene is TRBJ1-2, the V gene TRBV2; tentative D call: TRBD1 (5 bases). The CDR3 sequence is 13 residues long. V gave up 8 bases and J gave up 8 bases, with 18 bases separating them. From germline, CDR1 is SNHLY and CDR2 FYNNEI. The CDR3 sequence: CASRGTRLGGYTF. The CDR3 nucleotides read TGTGCCAGCCGAGGGACGCGTCTTGGCGGCTACACCTTC.